The rows below give T cell receptor beta chains drawn from one sample of a study of T cell responses to AZD1222 COVID-19 vaccine. TCRdb's table, derived via immunoSEQ multiplex PCR, lists solely in-frame clones and lacks some. The sample yields 120,000 or so clones, around 92% seen once. This specimen consisted of peripheral blood, obtained 28 days after the second AZD1222 dose. The receptors originated from an adult who received the AZD1222 COVID-19 vaccine. CDR3s include the opening cysteine and the closing phenylalanine or tryptophan. D genes are given only for firm matches. For some rows the clone size is stated as once, few or many, or as a class when expanded; others skip it.

cdr3_nt cdr3_aa j_call d_call v_call cdr3_length clone_size
TGTGCCAGCAGACCGGGACAGGGGTCAGATACGCAGTATTTT CASRPGQGSDTQYF TRBJ2-3 TRBD1 TRBV6-4 14 NA
TGTGCCAGCAGCTTCGGGGGATCGAGGACCGGGGAGCTGTTTTTT CASSFGGSRTGELFF TRBJ2-2 NA TRBV7-9 15 NA
TGTGCCAGTAGTATCGGCATCAGGGGAGCCCCCTACGAGCAGTACTTC CASSIGIRGAPYEQYF TRBJ2-7 NA TRBV19 16 NA
TGTGCCAGCAGCTTAGGATTCCGGGGGCGAGGGACTGAAGCTTTCTTT CASSLGFRGRGTEAFF TRBJ1-1 NA TRBV7-9 16 few
TGTGCCAGCAGCCCGGCAACAGGGAGTACGGGAGGCTACACCTTC CASSPATGSTGGYTF TRBJ1-2 NA TRBV6-5 15 NA
TGCGCCAGCAGCCAAGCAGGGTTCGGCCAGCCCCAGCATTTT CASSQAGFGQPQHF TRBJ1-5 NA TRBV4-1 14 NA
TGTGCCATCAGTGAGTCCCGGGAACTATGGAACACCATATATTTT CAISESRELWNTIYF TRBJ1-3 NA TRBV10-3 15 once
TGTGCCAGTAGTATCCTTTTGGGACAGCCGGGGCCTAGCACTGAAGCTTTCTTT CASSILLGQPGPSTEAFF TRBJ1-1 TRBD1 TRBV19 18 NA
TGTGCCAGCAGTTTTAAAGGGGCGACACATCAGCCCCAGCATTTT CASSFKGATHQPQHF TRBJ1-5 NA TRBV6-6 15 NA
TGTGCCAGCAGCTTACTGGCCCGCTCCTACGAGCAGTACTTC CASSLLARSYEQYF TRBJ2-7 NA TRBV7-6 14 NA
TGTGCCAGCAGCTTCGCACGGGACACTTCAGAGACCCAGTACTTC CASSFARDTSETQYF TRBJ2-5 NA TRBV5-4 15 NA
TGCGCCAGCCGTCAAGTTGGGACAGCCCACTCCTACGAGCAGTACTTC CASRQVGTAHSYEQYF TRBJ2-7 TRBD1 TRBV23-1 16 NA
TGCGCCAGCAGCCAAGTCCTAGGGGAGGGGGAGACCCAGTACTTC CASSQVLGEGETQYF TRBJ2-5 TRBD2 TRBV4-1 15 NA
TGTGCCATCAGTGCGGTGGACGGCGAGCAGTACTTC CAISAVDGEQYF TRBJ2-7 NA TRBV10-3 12 NA
TGTGCCAGCAGTTTATCCGGGACAATGTATAGCAATCAGCCCCAGCATTTT CASSLSGTMYSNQPQHF TRBJ1-5 NA TRBV28 17 NA
TGTGCCAGCAGCTGGTCGGGGGTCGGTGTCGACGAGCAGTACTTC CASSWSGVGVDEQYF TRBJ2-7 NA TRBV7-9 15 NA
TGTGCCAGCAGTTACCCTCCAATGCAGACCCAGTACTTC CASSYPPMQTQYF TRBJ2-5 NA TRBV6-2/TRBV6-3 13 NA
TGTGCCAGCAGCTTAGTCGCAGGGTCCTCTGGAAACACCATATATTTT CASSLVAGSSGNTIYF TRBJ1-3 NA TRBV7-2 16 once
TGCGCCAGCAGCTTGGTGACACTAGCGGGTCACGGGGAGCTGTTTTTT CASSLVTLAGHGELFF TRBJ2-2 TRBD2 TRBV5-1 16 NA
TGTGCCAGCAGTTTAGATAAGGGGGCAGGGACTGAAGCTTTCTTT CASSLDKGAGTEAFF TRBJ1-1 TRBD1 TRBV28 15 NA
TGTGCCAGCAGTTTATCCACCGGGGGGACCTACGAGCAGTACTTC CASSLSTGGTYEQYF TRBJ2-7 TRBD2 TRBV27 15 once
TGTGCCAGTAGTATTAGCGGGGCCGGAACCTACGAGCAGTACTTC CASSISGAGTYEQYF TRBJ2-7 TRBD2 TRBV19 15 NA
TGTGCTAGTGGTTTGGTACTGGGGCTAGCGGGAGGGTCCTACAATGAGCAGTTCTTC CASGLVLGLAGGSYNEQFF TRBJ2-1 TRBD2 TRBV12-5 19 NA
TGTGCCAGTAGTCGCCCCGGGATCCGGGACTCACCCCTCCACTTT CASSRPGIRDSPLHF TRBJ1-6 NA TRBV19 15 NA
TGCGCCAGCAGCATACCTACAGGGGGCGCGGCCGAGCAGTACTTC CASSIPTGGAAEQYF TRBJ2-7 TRBD1 TRBV5-1 15 NA
TGTGCCAGCAGCCTGGGGAGCGGGAAAGTTCAAGAGACCCAGTACTTC CASSLGSGKVQETQYF TRBJ2-5 TRBD2 TRBV11-1 16 NA
TGTGCCAGCTTAGCGGGGGGAGCGAGGAACACTGAAGCTTTCTTT CASLAGGARNTEAFF TRBJ1-1 NA TRBV5-5 15 once
TGTGCCAGCAGCTTAGGGGGTAGCGGAAACACCATATATTTT CASSLGGSGNTIYF TRBJ1-3 NA TRBV7-2 14 NA
TGTGCCAGCAGTTACCCCGACAGGGGCTATGAGCAGTTCTTC CASSYPDRGYEQFF TRBJ2-1 TRBD1 TRBV6-5 14 once
TGTGCCACCAGTGATCCAACAGCGCTCCGGGCCAACGTCCTGACTTTC CATSDPTALRANVLTF TRBJ2-6 NA TRBV24-1 16 once
TGTGCCAGCAGCTTTTGTCCCCCGGGACACCTAAAATTTAACACCGGGGAGCTGTTTTTT CASSFCPPGHLKFNTGELFF TRBJ2-2 NA TRBV7-4 20 once
TGCAGCGGGGAGGGGACAGGGGTGAGCACAGATACGCAGTATTTT CSGEGTGVSTDTQYF TRBJ2-3 TRBD1 TRBV29-1 15 NA
TGTGCCAGCAGAAAAACAGGTGAAGCTTTCTTT CASRKTGEAFF TRBJ1-1 NA TRBV2 11 once
TGCGCCAGCAGTCATAAGACATTTGGGGCCCTCCACTTT CASSHKTFGALHF TRBJ1-6 NA TRBV23-1 13 NA
TGCGCCAGCAGCCCGGGCGCGGGGCCTAGCACAGATACGCAGTATTTT CASSPGAGPSTDTQYF TRBJ2-3 NA TRBV5-1 16 NA
TGTGCCAGCTCACCCGGGCTGAACACTGAAGCTTTCTTT CASSPGLNTEAFF TRBJ1-1 NA TRBV18 13 NA
TGTGCCAGTAGTAACACGGAATACTCTGGAAACACCATATATTTT CASSNTEYSGNTIYF TRBJ1-3 NA TRBV19 15 NA
TGTGCCAGCAGCTTATTCTCCAGGGGGAGAGGGAACACTGAAGCTTTCTTT CASSLFSRGRGNTEAFF TRBJ1-1 TRBD1 TRBV7-6 17 NA
TGCGCCAGCAGCTTGGTTTGGATCACTGGGGCCAACGTCCTGACTTTC CASSLVWITGANVLTF TRBJ2-6 NA TRBV5-1 16 once
TGTGCCAGCAGCCGACAGCCCGGAATGAACACTGAAGCTTTCTTT CASSRQPGMNTEAFF TRBJ1-1 NA TRBV11-2 15 NA
TGCGCCAGCAGCGCTCCGGGACTAGCGGGTCAGACCCCCACCTACGAGCAGTACTTC CASSAPGLAGQTPTYEQYF TRBJ2-7 TRBD2 TRBV5-1 19 NA
TGTGCCAGCTCGACGGGACAGACCTCTGGAAACACCATATATTTT CASSTGQTSGNTIYF TRBJ1-3 TRBD1 TRBV6-5 15 once
TGTGCCAGCAGCTTAGTGGCTGGGTCGGGGAACTACGAGCAGTACTTC CASSLVAGSGNYEQYF TRBJ2-7 NA TRBV7-2 16 NA
TGTGCCAGCAGTTCGACAGGGAATGCCTGGCAGCCCCAGCATTTT CASSSTGNAWQPQHF TRBJ1-5 TRBD1 TRBV28 15 NA
TGTGCCAGCAGTTTATCACTGGGGGCCTACAATGAGCAGTTCTTC CASSLSLGAYNEQFF TRBJ2-1 NA TRBV28 15 NA
TGTGCCAGCCCAACCTCCGGCGGAAGCCCTTGGGATGAGCAGTTCTTC CASPTSGGSPWDEQFF TRBJ2-1 NA TRBV18 16 once
TGCGCCAGCAGTCCGAGGGATGAGGTCGGCTACACCTTC CASSPRDEVGYTF TRBJ1-2 NA TRBV5-1 13 NA
TGTGCCAGCAGCCAAGATCGGCGACTAGCGGGGGACAATGAGCAGTTCTTC CASSQDRRLAGDNEQFF TRBJ2-1 TRBD2 TRBV3-1/TRBV3-2 17 NA
TGTGCCAGCAGCCCACCTCAGGGGAATAGCAATCAGCCCCAGCATTTT CASSPPQGNSNQPQHF TRBJ1-5 NA TRBV28 16 NA
TGTGCCAGCAGCTCTCTAGCGGGAGGTAAAGAGACCCAGTACTTC CASSSLAGGKETQYF TRBJ2-5 TRBD2 TRBV7-9 15 NA
TGTGCCAGCAGTTTATCGGCGAACCCTGGGGGCTACACCTTC CASSLSANPGGYTF TRBJ1-2 NA TRBV28 14 NA